Listed below are T cell receptor beta chains from one sample, sequenced in a study of cytomegalovirus exposure and HLA in healthy donors. The assay was immunoSEQ multiplex PCR, and TCRdb's table has in-frame clones only and misses some. This table has 130,000 or so clones, under 90% appearing once. Sequencing used PBMCs. The origin of the receptors is a man aged 25 to 40 in good health and CMV-seronegative. CDR3s include the opening cysteine and the closing phenylalanine or tryptophan. The D gene is left open where the match is weak. A row's size may be missing; if present it is once, few, many or a size class.

V	J	D	size	DNA	CDR3
TRBV7-9	TRBJ1-1	.	.	TGTGCCAGCAGCCCTCCGACAGTTATGAACACTGAAGCTTTCTTT	CASSPPTVMNTEAFF
TRBV6-5	TRBJ2-5	.	.	TGTGCCAGCAGTTTCCAAGGGGGCGCGGGGGAGACCCAGTACTTC	CASSFQGGAGETQYF
TRBV27	TRBJ1-5	.	.	TGTGCCAGCAGTTCTGTTGGGGGGTTCGGAGGTCAGCCCCAGCATTTT	CASSSVGGFGGQPQHF
TRBV10-3	TRBJ2-3	TRBD1	.	TGTGCCATCAGTGAGTCGACAGGGCCTACAGATACGCAGTATTTT	CAISESTGPTDTQYF
TRBV27	TRBJ1-6	.	.	TGTGCCAGCAGTCCGTTTACTTGGGAGGCCTATAATTCACCCCTCCACTTT	CASSPFTWEAYNSPLHF
TRBV6-1	TRBJ1-4	TRBD1	once	TGTGCCAGCATTAGAGGGGGCAGCAATGAAAAACTGTTTTTT	CASIRGGSNEKLFF
TRBV27	TRBJ2-7	TRBD2	.	TGTGCCAGCAGTTTACTAGCGGGGGGCCTAACTGATCCCTACGAGCAGTACTTC	CASSLLAGGLTDPYEQYF
TRBV2	TRBJ2-7	.	.	TGTGCCAGCAGTGAATTTGTCAGCTCCTACGAGCAGTACTTC	CASSEFVSSYEQYF
TRBV5-1	TRBJ2-7	TRBD1	.	TGCGCCAGCAGCTTGCCCTCCGGGACAGGGAGATTTGAGGAGCAGTACTTC	CASSLPSGTGRFEEQYF
TRBV12-5	TRBJ2-5	.	.	TGTGCTAGTGGTCAAGGGGGGGCTTGGGAGACCCAGTACTTC	CASGQGGAWETQYF
TRBV2	TRBJ1-2	TRBD1	.	TGTGCCAGCAGGGAAATGACAGGGGGCAATGGCTACACCTTC	CASREMTGGNGYTF
TRBV18	TRBJ1-1	.	.	TGTGCCAGCTCACCCACAACTACTAACACTGAAGCTTTCTTT	CASSPTTTNTEAFF
TRBV7-2	TRBJ1-5	.	.	TGTGCCAGCAGTTCACAGGGAAGCAGGCAGCCCCAGCATTTT	CASSSQGSRQPQHF
TRBV7-9	TRBJ2-1	.	.	TGTGCCAGCAGCTTAGGGATCGGAGCTAACAATGAGCAGTTCTTC	CASSLGIGANNEQFF
TRBV4-3	TRBJ2-3	TRBD1	.	TGCGCCAGCAGCCCCCGGGACAGGGGGTCAGATACGCAGTATTTT	CASSPRDRGSDTQYF
TRBV6-5	TRBJ2-7	TRBD1	.	TGTGCCAGCAGTTACGGGGACAGGGGGGGCTACGAGCAGTACTTC	CASSYGDRGGYEQYF
TRBV15	TRBJ2-7	.	.	TGTGCCACCAGCAGAGAGGGGGGAGACGAGCAGTACTTC	CATSREGGDEQYF
TRBV5-5	TRBJ2-5	.	.	TGTGCCAGCAGCTTGGTAAGGGGGTACCAAGAGACCCAGTACTTC	CASSLVRGYQETQYF
TRBV7-2	TRBJ1-2	.	.	TGTGCCAGCAGCCCACAGGGAGGGGGGAGGATCTATGGCTACACCTTC	CASSPQGGGRIYGYTF
TRBV25-1	TRBJ2-3	TRBD2	.	TGTGCCAGCAGTGTGCGGGGGGGGGTTGATACGCAGTATTTT	CASSVRGGVDTQYF
TRBV10-3	TRBJ2-1	.	.	TGTGCCATCAGTGAGCAAGCGGGCCCCTACAATGAGCAGTTCTTC	CAISEQAGPYNEQFF
TRBV9	TRBJ2-5	TRBD1	.	TGTGCCAGCAGCGTCGACAGGGAACCCCGACCAGGGACCCAGTACTTC	CASSVDREPRPGTQYF
TRBV5-1	TRBJ2-3	.	.	TGCGCCAGCAGCTTGGTTCTACGGGGAGGCACAGATACGCAGTATTTT	CASSLVLRGGTDTQYF
TRBV6-6	TRBJ2-2	TRBD1	.	TGTGCCAGCAGTTACGGGACAGGGCGGGGGACCGGGGAGCTGTTTTTT	CASSYGTGRGTGELFF
TRBV4-3	TRBJ2-7	TRBD1	once	TGCGCCAGCAGCCAACAGGACAGGGTAGGTCACGAGCAGTACTTC	CASSQQDRVGHEQYF
TRBV19	TRBJ1-5	.	.	TGTGCCAGTAGTACCAGCGACGGGGTATACAATCAGCCCCAGCATTTT	CASSTSDGVYNQPQHF
TRBV9	TRBJ2-2	.	few	TGTGCCAGCAGCGATTCCTCTAGCGACGCGAACACCGGGGAGCTGTTTTTT	CASSDSSSDANTGELFF
TRBV6-5	TRBJ1-4	.	once	TGTGCCAGCAGTTACTCGAACCAGGCTCGGGAAAAACTGTTTTTT	CASSYSNQAREKLFF
TRBV10-3	TRBJ2-1	TRBD2	.	TGTGCCACTACACGGGACTACACGTCGGGCTCCTACAATGAGCAGTTCTTC	CATTRDYTSGSYNEQFF
TRBV11-2	TRBJ1-5	.	once	TGTGCCAGCAGCTTGGGGGGTGGCAATCAGCCCCAGCATTTT	CASSLGGGNQPQHF
TRBV7-9	TRBJ2-5	.	once	TGTGCCAGCAGCTTAGGTAGCTGGGAGACCCAGTACTTC	CASSLGSWETQYF
TRBV27	TRBJ2-1	TRBD2	.	TGTGCCAGCAGTTTAAGGGCCGGGGGGGTCAATGAGCAGTTCTTC	CASSLRAGGVNEQFF
TRBV4-2	TRBJ2-1	.	.	TGTGCCAGCAGCCAAGATCGGGGAACCTACAATGAGCAGTTCTTC	CASSQDRGTYNEQFF
TRBV9	TRBJ2-7	TRBD2	.	TGTGCCAGCAGCGTAACGGGACTAGCGGGGGACGAGCAGTACTTC	CASSVTGLAGDEQYF
TRBV5-1	TRBJ1-5	TRBD1	.	TGCGCCAGCAGCTTGGGACAGGGCGGTAGCAATCAGCCCCAGCATTTT	CASSLGQGGSNQPQHF
TRBV29-1	TRBJ2-1	.	.	TGCAGCGTTGACCCAACGCGAACTGAGCAGTTCTTC	CSVDPTRTEQFF
TRBV5-1	TRBJ1-2	TRBD1	.	TGCGCCAGCAGCTTCTCCACATCCGAGGGACAGGGAGGACGTGGCTACACCTTC	CASSFSTSEGQGGRGYTF
TRBV10-3	TRBJ1-2	TRBD1	.	TGTGCCATCAGTGAGCCCTCTCGGAGGACAGGGATGGGCGGCTACACCTTC	CAISEPSRRTGMGGYTF
TRBV5-1	TRBJ2-5	.	.	TGCGCCAGCAGCTTGGTGGGTCAGGGAAAAGAGACCCAGTACTTC	CASSLVGQGKETQYF
TRBV25-1	TRBJ2-7	.	.	TGTGCCAGCAGTGACCCGTCGTATAGCTCCTACGAGCAGTACTTC	CASSDPSYSSYEQYF
TRBV28	TRBJ2-2	.	.	TGTGCCAGCAGTTCCCCAGATGCCTTCACCGGGGAGCTGTTTTTT	CASSSPDAFTGELFF
TRBV5-1	TRBJ2-3	TRBD1	.	TGCGCCAGCAGCCACCGACAGGGGAGGACAGATACGCAGTATTTT	CASSHRQGRTDTQYF